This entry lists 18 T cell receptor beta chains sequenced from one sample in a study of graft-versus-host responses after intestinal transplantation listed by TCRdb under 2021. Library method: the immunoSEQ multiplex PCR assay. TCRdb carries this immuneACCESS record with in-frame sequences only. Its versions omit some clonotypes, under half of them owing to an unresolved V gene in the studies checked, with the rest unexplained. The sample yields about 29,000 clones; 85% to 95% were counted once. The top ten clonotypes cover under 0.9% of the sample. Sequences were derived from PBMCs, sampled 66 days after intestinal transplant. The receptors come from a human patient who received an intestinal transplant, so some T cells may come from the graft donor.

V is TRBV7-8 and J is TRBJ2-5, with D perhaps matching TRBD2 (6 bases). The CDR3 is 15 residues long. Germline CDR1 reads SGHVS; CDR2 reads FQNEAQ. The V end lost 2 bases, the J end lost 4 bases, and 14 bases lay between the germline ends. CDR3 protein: CASSLRPRERETQYF. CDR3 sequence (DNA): TGTGCCAGCAGCTTACGCCCGCGGGAAAGAGAGACCCAGTACTTC.

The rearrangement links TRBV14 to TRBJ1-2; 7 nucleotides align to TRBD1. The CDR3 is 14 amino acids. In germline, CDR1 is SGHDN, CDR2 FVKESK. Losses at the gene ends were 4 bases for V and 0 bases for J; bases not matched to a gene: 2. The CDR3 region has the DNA TGTGCCAGCAGCCCGGGACAGACTAACTATGGCTACACCTTC. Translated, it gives CASSPGQTNYGYTF.

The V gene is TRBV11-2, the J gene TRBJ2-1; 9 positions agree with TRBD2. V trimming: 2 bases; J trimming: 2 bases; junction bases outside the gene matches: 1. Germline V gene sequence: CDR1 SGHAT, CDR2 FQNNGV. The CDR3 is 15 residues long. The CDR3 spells CASSLLAGPYNEQFF. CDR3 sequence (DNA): TGTGCCAGCAGCTTACTAGCGGGGCCCTACAATGAGCAGTTCTTC.

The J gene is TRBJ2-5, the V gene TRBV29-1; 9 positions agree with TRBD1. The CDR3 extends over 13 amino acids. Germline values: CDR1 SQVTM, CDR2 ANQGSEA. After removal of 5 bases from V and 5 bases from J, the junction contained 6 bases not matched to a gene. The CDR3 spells CSVPGQGSETQYF. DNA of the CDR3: TGCAGCGTTCCGGGACAGGGCAGTGAGACCCAGTACTTC.

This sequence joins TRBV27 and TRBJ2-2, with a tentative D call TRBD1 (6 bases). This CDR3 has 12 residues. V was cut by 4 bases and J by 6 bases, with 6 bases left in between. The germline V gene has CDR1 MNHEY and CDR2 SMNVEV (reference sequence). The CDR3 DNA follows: TGTGCCAGCAGTTACAGGGCCGGGGAGCTGTTTTTT. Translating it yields CASSYRAGELFF.

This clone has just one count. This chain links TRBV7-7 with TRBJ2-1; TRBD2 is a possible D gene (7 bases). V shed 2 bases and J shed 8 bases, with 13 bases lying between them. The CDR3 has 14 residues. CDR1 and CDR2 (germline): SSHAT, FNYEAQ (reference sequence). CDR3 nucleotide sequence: TGTGCCAGCAGCTTATCCCCGGGGGGCGATGAGCAGTTCTTC. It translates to CASSLSPGGDEQFF.

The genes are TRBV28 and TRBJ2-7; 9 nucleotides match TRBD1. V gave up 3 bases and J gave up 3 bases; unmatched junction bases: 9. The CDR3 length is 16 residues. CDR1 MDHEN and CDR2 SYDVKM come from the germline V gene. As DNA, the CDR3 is TGTGCCAGCAGTTTTAGTTATTGGGACAGGGACTACGAGCAGTACTTC. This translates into CASSFSYWDRDYEQYF.

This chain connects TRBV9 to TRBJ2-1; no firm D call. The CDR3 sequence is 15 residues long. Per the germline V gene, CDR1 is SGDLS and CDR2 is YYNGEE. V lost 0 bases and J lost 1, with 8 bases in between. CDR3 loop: CASSVGLKSYNEQFF. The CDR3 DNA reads TGTGCCAGCAGCGTAGGGCTCAAATCCTACAATGAGCAGTTCTTC.

DNA of the CDR3: TGTGCCAGTTCTTGGGCCACTGAAGCTTTCTTT. Translating it yields CASSWATEAFF. V and J are TRBV19 and TRBJ1-1; D ambiguous. The V end lost 8 bases, the J end lost 4 bases, and 8 bases lay between the germline ends. CDR3 length: 11 amino acids. CDR1 and CDR2 from the germline V gene are LNHDA and SQIVND (reference sequence).

DNA of the CDR3: TGTGCCAGCAGCTCCCGACTAGCGGGCACAGATACGCAGTATTTT. Residues: CASSSRLAGTDTQYF. This chain joins TRBV5-4 and TRBJ2-3; 9 bases are shared with TRBD2. This CDR3 spans 15 amino acids. The germline V gene has CDR1 SGHNT and CDR2 YYREEE (reference sequence). V trimming: 3 bases; J trimming: 1 base; junction bases outside the gene matches: 3.

CDR3 DNA sequence: TGTGCCAGCAGCCCCAATAGGGGGGGCGAGCAGTACTTC. Its translation is CASSPNRGGEQYF. This chain joins TRBV7-8 and TRBJ2-5, with D perhaps TRBD2 (7 bases). Matching the DNA end better, TRBJ2-7 makes the J call doubtful. This CDR3 is 13 amino acids long. The germline CDR1 and CDR2 sequences are SGHVS and FQNEAQ.

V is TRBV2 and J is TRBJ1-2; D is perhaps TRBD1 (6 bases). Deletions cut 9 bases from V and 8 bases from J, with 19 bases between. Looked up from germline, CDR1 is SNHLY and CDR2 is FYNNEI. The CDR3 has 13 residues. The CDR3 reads CASIPQGWDGYTF. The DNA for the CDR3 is TGTGCCAGTATACCACAGGGATGGGACGGCTACACCTTC.

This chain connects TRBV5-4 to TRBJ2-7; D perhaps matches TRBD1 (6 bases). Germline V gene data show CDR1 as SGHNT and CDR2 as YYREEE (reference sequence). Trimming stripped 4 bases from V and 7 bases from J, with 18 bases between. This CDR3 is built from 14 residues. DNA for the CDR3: TGTGCCAGCAGCGGTACGGACAGTCCCCCTGAGCAGTACTTC. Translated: CASSGTDSPPEQYF.

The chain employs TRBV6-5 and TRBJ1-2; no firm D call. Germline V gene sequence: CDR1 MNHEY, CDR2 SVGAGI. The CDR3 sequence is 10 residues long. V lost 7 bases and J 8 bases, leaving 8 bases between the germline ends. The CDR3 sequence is CASTTAGYTF. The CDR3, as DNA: TGTGCCAGCACCACCGCGGGCTACACCTTC.

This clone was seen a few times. The CDR3 DNA is TGTGCCAGCAGTTACCAAGGGGGCGATGGCTACACCTTC. Residues: CASSYQGGDGYTF. The chain combines TRBV6-5 with TRBJ1-2; TRBD1 aligns across 7 bases. Trimming took 2 bases from V and 6 from J; bases not matched to a gene: 3. CDR3 size: 13 residues. CDR1 and CDR2 from the germline V gene are MNHEY and SVGAGI.

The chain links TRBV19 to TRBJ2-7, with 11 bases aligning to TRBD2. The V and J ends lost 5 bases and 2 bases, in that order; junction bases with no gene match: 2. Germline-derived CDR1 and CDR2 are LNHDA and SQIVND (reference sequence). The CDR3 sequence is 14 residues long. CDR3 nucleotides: TGTGCCAGTAGTCCACTAGCGGGGGCCTACGAGCAGTACTTC. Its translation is CASSPLAGAYEQYF.

CDR3: CASSPPDSTNEKLFF. The CDR3 bases are TGTGCCAGCAGCCCACCGGACTCCACTAATGAAAAACTGTTTTTT. The chain links TRBV7-9 to TRBJ1-4, with D hard to call. Trimming removed 5 bases at V and 2 bases at J, with 12 bases between. The length of the CDR3 is 15 residues. Germline V gives CDR1 SEHNR, CDR2 FQNEAQ (reference sequence).

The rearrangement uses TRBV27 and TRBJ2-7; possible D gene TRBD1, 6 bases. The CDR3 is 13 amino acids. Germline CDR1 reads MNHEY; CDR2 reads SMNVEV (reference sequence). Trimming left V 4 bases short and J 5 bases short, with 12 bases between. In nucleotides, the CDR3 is TGTGCCAGCAGTTCTCAGGGGAGAGACGAGCAGTACTTC. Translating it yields CASSSQGRDEQYF.